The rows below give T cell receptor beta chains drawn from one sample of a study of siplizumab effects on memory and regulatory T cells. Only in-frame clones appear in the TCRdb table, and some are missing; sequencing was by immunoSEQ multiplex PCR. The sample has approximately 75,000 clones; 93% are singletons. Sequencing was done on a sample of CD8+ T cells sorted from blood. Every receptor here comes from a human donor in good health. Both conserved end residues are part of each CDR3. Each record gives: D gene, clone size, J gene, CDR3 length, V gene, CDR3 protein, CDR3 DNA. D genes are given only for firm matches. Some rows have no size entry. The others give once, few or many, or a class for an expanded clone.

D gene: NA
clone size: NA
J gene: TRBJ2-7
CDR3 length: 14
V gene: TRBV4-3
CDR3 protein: CASSQDQGSYEQYF
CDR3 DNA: TGCGCCAGCAGCCAAGATCAGGGATCCTACGAGCAGTACTTC

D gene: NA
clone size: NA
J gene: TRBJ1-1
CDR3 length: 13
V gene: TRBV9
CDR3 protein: CASSVEQYTEAFF
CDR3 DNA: TGTGCCAGCAGCGTAGAACAGTACACTGAAGCTTTCTTT

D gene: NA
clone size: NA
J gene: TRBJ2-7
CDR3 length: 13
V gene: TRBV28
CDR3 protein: CASSFAGAYEQYF
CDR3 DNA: TGTGCCAGCAGTTTTGCCGGGGCCTACGAGCAGTACTTC

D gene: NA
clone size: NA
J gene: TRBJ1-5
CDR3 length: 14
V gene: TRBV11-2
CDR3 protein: CASSSDSNNQPQHF
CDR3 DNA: TGTGCCAGCAGCTCGGACAGTAATAATCAGCCCCAGCATTTT

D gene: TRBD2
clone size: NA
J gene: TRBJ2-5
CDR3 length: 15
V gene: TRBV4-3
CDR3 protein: CASSQWEGSQETQYF
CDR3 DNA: TGCGCCAGCAGCCAATGGGAGGGGAGCCAAGAGACCCAGTACTTC

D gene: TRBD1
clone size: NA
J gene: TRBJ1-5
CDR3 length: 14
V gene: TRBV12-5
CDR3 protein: CASGIGTGSQPQHF
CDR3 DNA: TGTGCTAGTGGTATAGGGACAGGGAGTCAGCCCCAGCATTTT

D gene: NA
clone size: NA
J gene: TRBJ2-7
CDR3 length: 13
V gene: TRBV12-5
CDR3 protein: CASEGDIPYEQYF
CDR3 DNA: TGTGCTAGTGAGGGGGACATTCCCTACGAGCAGTACTTC

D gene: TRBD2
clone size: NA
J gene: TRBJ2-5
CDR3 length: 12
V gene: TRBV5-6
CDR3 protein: CASSLGLAAQYF
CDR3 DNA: TGTGCCAGCAGCCTGGGACTAGCGGCCCAGTACTTC

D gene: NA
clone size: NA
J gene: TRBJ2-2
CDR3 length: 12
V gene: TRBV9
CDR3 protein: CASSGGDGELFF
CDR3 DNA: TGTGCCAGCAGCGGAGGGGACGGGGAGCTGTTTTTT

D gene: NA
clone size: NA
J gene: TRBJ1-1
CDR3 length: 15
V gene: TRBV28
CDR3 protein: CASTPVSGVNTEAFF
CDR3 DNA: TGTGCCAGCACTCCTGTCAGTGGGGTTAACACTGAAGCTTTCTTT

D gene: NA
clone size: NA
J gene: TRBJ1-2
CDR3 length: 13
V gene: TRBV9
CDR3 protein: CASSVQGFYGYTF
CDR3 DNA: TGTGCCAGCAGCGTACAGGGATTCTATGGCTACACCTTC

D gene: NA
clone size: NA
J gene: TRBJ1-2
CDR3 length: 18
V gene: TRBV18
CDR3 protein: CASSPQGNMERRDYGYTF
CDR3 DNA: TGTGCCAGCTCACCACAGGGTAACATGGAAAGAAGGGACTATGGCTACACCTTC

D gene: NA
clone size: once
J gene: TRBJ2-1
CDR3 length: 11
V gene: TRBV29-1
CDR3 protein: CSVEVPGRQFF
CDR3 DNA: TGCAGCGTTGAGGTCCCGGGGCGCCAGTTCTTC

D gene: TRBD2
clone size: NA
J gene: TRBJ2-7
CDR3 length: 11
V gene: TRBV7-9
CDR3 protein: CASSPGGDEYF
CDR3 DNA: TGTGCCAGCAGCCCTGGGGGGGACGAGTACTTC

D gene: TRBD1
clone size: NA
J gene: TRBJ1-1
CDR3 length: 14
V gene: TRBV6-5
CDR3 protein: CASTGQGSVPEAFF
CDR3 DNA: TGTGCCAGCACGGGACAGGGTTCGGTCCCTGAAGCTTTCTTT

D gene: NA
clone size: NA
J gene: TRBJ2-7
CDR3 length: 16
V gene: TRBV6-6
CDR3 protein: CASSYSPGGLSYEQYF
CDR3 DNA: TGTGCCAGCAGTTACTCGCCAGGGGGGCTCTCCTACGAGCAGTACTTC

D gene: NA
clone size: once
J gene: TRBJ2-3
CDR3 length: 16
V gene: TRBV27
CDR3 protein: CASSLRFGVGTDTQYF
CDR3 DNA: TGTGCCAGCAGTTTACGGTTCGGGGTTGGCACAGATACGCAGTATTTT

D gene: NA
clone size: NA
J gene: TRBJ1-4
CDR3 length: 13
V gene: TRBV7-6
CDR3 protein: CASSLNHFEKLFF
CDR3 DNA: TGTGCCAGCAGCCTGAATCATTTTGAAAAACTGTTTTTT

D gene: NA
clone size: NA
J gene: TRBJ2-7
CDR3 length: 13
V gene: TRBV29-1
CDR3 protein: CSVEGGAAYEQYF
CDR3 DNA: TGCAGCGTTGAGGGGGGAGCGGCCTACGAGCAGTACTTC

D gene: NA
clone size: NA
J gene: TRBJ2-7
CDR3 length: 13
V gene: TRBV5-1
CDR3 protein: CASSLVTDNEQYF
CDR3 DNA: TGCGCCAGCAGCTTGGTGACCGATAACGAGCAGTACTTC

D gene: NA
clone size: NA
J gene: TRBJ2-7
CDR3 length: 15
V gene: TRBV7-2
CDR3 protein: CASSLELGVYYEQYF
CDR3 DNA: TGTGCCAGCAGCTTAGAGCTAGGGGTTTATTACGAGCAGTACTTC

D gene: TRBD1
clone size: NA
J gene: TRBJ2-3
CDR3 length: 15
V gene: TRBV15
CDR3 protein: CATSRPTGGPDTQYF
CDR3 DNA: TGTGCCACCAGCAGACCGACAGGGGGCCCAGATACGCAGTATTTT

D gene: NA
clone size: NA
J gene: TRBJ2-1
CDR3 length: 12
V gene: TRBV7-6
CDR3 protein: CASSETSNEQFF
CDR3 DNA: TGTGCCAGCAGCGAGACTAGCAATGAGCAGTTCTTC

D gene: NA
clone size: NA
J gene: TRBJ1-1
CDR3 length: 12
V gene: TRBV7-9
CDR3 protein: CASRGDSTEAFF
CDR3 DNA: TGTGCCAGCAGGGGAGATAGCACTGAAGCTTTCTTT

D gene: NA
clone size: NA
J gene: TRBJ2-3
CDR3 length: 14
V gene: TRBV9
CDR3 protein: CASSDGTSTDTQYF
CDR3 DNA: TGTGCCAGCAGCGACGGGACTAGCACAGATACGCAGTATTTT

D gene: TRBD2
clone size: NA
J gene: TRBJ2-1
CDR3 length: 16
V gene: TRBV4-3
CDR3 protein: CASSQDFSGGYNEQFF
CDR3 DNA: TGCGCCAGCAGCCAAGATTTTAGCGGGGGATACAATGAGCAGTTCTTC

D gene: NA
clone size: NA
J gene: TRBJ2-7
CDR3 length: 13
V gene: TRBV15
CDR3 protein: CATSRTPTDEQYF
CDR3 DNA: TGTGCCACCAGCAGAACCCCGACGGACGAGCAGTACTTC

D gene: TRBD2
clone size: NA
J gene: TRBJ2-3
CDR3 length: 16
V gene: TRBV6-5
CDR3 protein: CASSWGASGSADTQYF
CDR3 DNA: TGTGCCAGCAGTTGGGGGGCTAGCGGGAGCGCAGATACGCAGTATTTT

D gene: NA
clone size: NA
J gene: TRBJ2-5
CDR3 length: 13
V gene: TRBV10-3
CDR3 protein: CAISESIQETQYF
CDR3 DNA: TGTGCCATCAGTGAGTCGATCCAAGAGACCCAGTACTTC

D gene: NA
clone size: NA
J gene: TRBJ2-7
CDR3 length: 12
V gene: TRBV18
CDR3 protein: CASSPSVYEQYF
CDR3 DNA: TGTGCCAGCTCACCTTCCGTCTACGAGCAGTACTTC

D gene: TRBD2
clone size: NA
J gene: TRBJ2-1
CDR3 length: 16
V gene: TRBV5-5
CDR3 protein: CASSLLTSGIYNEQFF
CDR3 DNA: TGTGCCAGCAGCTTGTTGACTAGCGGGATATACAATGAGCAGTTCTTC

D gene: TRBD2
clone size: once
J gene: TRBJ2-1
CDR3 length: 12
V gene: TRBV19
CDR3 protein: CASLYPGGEQFF
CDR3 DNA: TGTGCCAGCTTATATCCGGGGGGAGAGCAGTTCTTC

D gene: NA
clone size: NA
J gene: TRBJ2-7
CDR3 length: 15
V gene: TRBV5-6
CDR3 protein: CASSLEVGAPYEQYF
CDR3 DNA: TGTGCCAGCAGCTTGGAGGTTGGGGCCCCCTACGAGCAGTACTTC

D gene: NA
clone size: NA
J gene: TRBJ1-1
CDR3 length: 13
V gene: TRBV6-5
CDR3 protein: CASSHETGIEAFF
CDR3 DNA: TGTGCCAGCAGCCACGAGACAGGAATTGAAGCTTTCTTT